The clone carrying this T cell receptor beta chain has at least ten counts. Its antigen is not identified. This entry is derived from a study of T cells in Graves' hyperthyroidism and ophthalmopathy. The wider study: Before treatment of any kind, peripheral blood was taken at initial diagnosis.

Using 9.5 to 10 ml of fresh peripheral blood, PBMCs were prepared. Study results and caveats: Most thyroid clonotypes with frequency above 0.001 were detected in blood.

Amplified TCR beta CDR3 regions derived from RNA transcripts. The TCR CDR3 was amplified in a first-round RT-PCR using the HTBI primer set. MiXCR, applied by TCRdb to the multiplex PCR reads, yields one record per CDR3 protein. This table has approximately 560,000 distinct CDR3 sequences, 15% to 18% appearing once. The sequence was obtained from a woman aged 30 to 39 with Graves' hyperthyroidism. The sequenced material came from blood.

Written as DNA, the CDR3 is TGTGCCAGCAGCTTAACTGCCGGGACAGCGAACACCGGGGAGCTGTTTTTT. This translates into CASSLTAGTANTGELFF. J is TRBJ2-2 and V is TRBV7-2, with 7 bases fitting TRBD1. This CDR3 has 17 residues. The V and J ends lost 2 bases and 0 bases, in that order; junction bases with no gene match: 6. Germline V CDR1 and CDR2: SGHTA, FQGNSA.